The 16 T cell receptor beta chains below all came from one sample that was sequenced in a study of radiotherapy plus CTLA-4 blockade in lung cancer. TCRdb's table, derived via immunoSEQ multiplex PCR, lists solely in-frame clones and lacks some. This sample has tens of thousands of clones, with 65% to 85% found just once. The specimen was peripheral blood, collected from a patient treated with radiotherapy plus ipilimumab. The source of these receptors is a human donor with non-small cell lung cancer whose response to radiotherapy plus ipilimumab could not be evaluated.

In its sample, this clone was seen a few times. CDR3 residues: CASSPSTGSLFNYGYTF. The DNA of the CDR3 is TGTGCCAGCAGTCCGTCGACAGGGTCCCTATTTAACTATGGCTACACCTTC. The J gene is TRBJ1-2, the V gene TRBV5-6; 7 nucleotides match TRBD1. V shed 5 bases and J 1 base; nucleotides not matched to a gene: 14. The CDR3 extends over 17 amino acids. Germline assignment: CDR1 SGHDT and CDR2 YYEEEE.

The CDR3 loop reads CASSKEAGGPNEQFF. The CDR3 DNA reads TGCGCCAGCAGTAAAGAAGCGGGAGGGCCAAATGAGCAGTTCTTC. The chain links TRBV5-1 to TRBJ2-1, with 10 bases fitting TRBD2. Germline trimming cut 5 bases from V and 7 bases from J; bases unmatched to any gene: 9. Germline-derived CDR1 and CDR2 are SGHRS and YFSETQ. This CDR3 is 15 amino acids long.

This chain uses TRBV29-1 with TRBJ1-3; D is uncertain. This CDR3 region has 13 residues. Germline values: CDR1 SQVTM, CDR2 ANQGSEA. The V end lost 7 bases, the J end lost 0 bases, and 10 bases lay between the germline ends. DNA for the CDR3: TGCAGCGCCATTACAAACTCTGGAAACACCATATATTTT. Translated, it gives CSAITNSGNTIYF.

The sample holds a few counts of this clone. The V call is TRBV29-1, the J call TRBJ1-2; TRBD1 matches 8 bases. Germline assignment: CDR1 SQVTM and CDR2 ANQGSEA. Trimming at V came to 3 bases and at J to 1 base, leaving 7 bases not matched to a gene. The CDR3 covers 15 residues. The CDR3 DNA follows: TGCAGCGTTGAGACCCTCGGACAGGGTAACTATGGCTACACCTTC. It specifies CSVETLGQGNYGYTF.

The J gene is TRBJ2-2, the V gene TRBV9; 12 bases fit TRBD2. V lost 2 bases to trimming and J lost 0 bases; unmatched junction nucleotides: 5. This CDR3 is built from 18 residues. Germline V gives CDR1 SGDLS, CDR2 YYNGEE. CDR3 bases: TGTGCCAGCAGCGTTGCTAGCGGGAGGGGATCGAACACCGGGGAGCTGTTTTTT. Translating it yields CASSVASGRGSNTGELFF.

This sequence joins TRBV6-6 and TRBJ1-1, with no clear D. Germline V gene data show CDR1 as MNHNY and CDR2 as SVGAGI (reference sequence). CDR3 length: 16 amino acids. V was shortened by 6 bases and J by 0 bases, with 17 bases between the two germline ends. The DNA of the CDR3 is TGTGCCAGCAGCTGGAAGAAAGGGAGCTTGAACACTGAAGCTTTCTTT. Translation gives CASSWKKGSLNTEAFF.

The V call is TRBV5-1, the J call TRBJ2-3; 13 nucleotides match TRBD2. The length of the CDR3 is 15 residues. Germline values: CDR1 SGHRS, CDR2 YFSETQ. Trimming at V came to 4 bases and at J to 7 bases, leaving 6 bases not matched to a gene. CDR3 residues: CASSGWTSGGNTQYF. The CDR3 DNA reads TGCGCCAGCAGCGGCTGGACTAGCGGGGGAAATACGCAGTATTTT.

This chain joins TRBV5-1 and TRBJ1-3; tentatively, D is TRBD1 (6 bases). The V end lost 0 bases, the J end lost 2 bases, and 6 bases lay between the germline ends. The CDR3 consists of 14 residues. The germline V gene encodes CDR1 SGHRS and CDR2 YFSETQ. The CDR3 reads CASSLGGPGNTIYF. For the CDR3, the DNA is TGCGCCAGCAGCTTGGGGGGGCCTGGAAACACCATATATTTT.

V usage is TRBV5-1 and J usage is TRBJ2-5, with D maybe TRBD2 (5 bases). This CDR3 has 13 residues. Germline loops: CDR1 SGHRS, CDR2 YFSETQ. The V end was cut by 3 bases, the J end by 2 bases, with 8 bases between. In DNA, the CDR3 is TGCGCCAGCAGCTCGGGATCGCAAGAGACCCAGTACTTC. As protein: CASSSGSQETQYF. Based on the CDR3 plus reference TRBV5-1 and TRBJ2-5, the full variable domain is KAGVTQTPRYLIKTRGQQVTLSCSPISGHRSVSWYQQTPGQGLQFLFEYFSETQRNKGNFPGRFSGRQFSNSRSEMNVSTLELGDSALYLCASSSGSQETQYFGPGTRLLVL.

The rearrangement joins TRBV5-1 to TRBJ1-6; 8 bases are a match to TRBD1. The V segment lost 3 bases and the J segment 9 bases; nucleotides outside the gene matches: 5. The CDR3 is 14 residues long. Germline V CDR1 and CDR2: SGHRS, YFSETQ. This CDR3 reads CASSSGTGPSPLHF. Written as DNA, the CDR3 is TGCGCCAGCAGCTCCGGGACAGGTCCTTCACCCCTCCACTTT.

The genes are TRBV28 and TRBJ2-7; 8 nucleotides line up with TRBD2. CDR1 is MDHEN and CDR2 is SYDVKM in the germline V gene. The CDR3 runs to 16 residues. V was clipped by 3 bases and J by 2 bases; unmatched bases: 9. Written as DNA, the CDR3 is TGTGCCAGCAGTTTCTATGCGGGGGGCTTGGCCTACGAGCAGTACTTC. Protein: CASSFYAGGLAYEQYF.

This rearrangement joins TRBV7-3 to TRBJ1-1, with a tentative D call TRBD1 (6 bases). Germline loops: CDR1 SGHTA, CDR2 FQGTGA. Trimming took 2 bases from V and 5 from J, leaving 15 bases between them. The CDR3 is 15 residues long. The CDR3 here is CASSLWVGARTEAFF. CDR3 sequence (DNA): TGTGCCAGCAGCTTATGGGTGGGGGCTCGGACTGAAGCTTTCTTT.

The chain links TRBV9 to TRBJ2-1; perhaps TRBD1 as D (6 bases). V was cut by 4 bases and J by 3 bases, with 14 bases left in between. The CDR3 is made up of 15 amino acids. The germline V gene encodes CDR1 SGDLS and CDR2 YYNGEE. The CDR3 spells CASSSSGTSYNEQFF. CDR3 sequence (DNA): TGTGCCAGCAGCTCCTCCGGGACAAGCTACAATGAGCAGTTCTTC.

The chain joins TRBV29-1 to TRBJ1-2, with D perhaps matching TRBD1 (6 bases). The CDR3 is made up of 15 amino acids. The germline V gene has CDR1 SQVTM and CDR2 ANQGSEA. V lost 0 bases and J 1 base, leaving 12 bases between the germline ends. In nucleotides, the CDR3 is TGCAGCGTTGAAGATCTTGGACAGCTTAACTATGGCTACACCTTC. This codes for CSVEDLGQLNYGYTF.

The chain couples TRBV28 to TRBJ1-6; D is perhaps TRBD1 (5 bases). CDR3 length: 14 residues. Trimming shortened V by 3 bases and J by 7 bases, and 10 bases separated the two germline ends. CDR1 and CDR2 from the germline V gene are MDHEN and SYDVKM. CDR3 bases: TGTGCCAGCAGTTTTGCCGACAGCAATTCACCCCTCCACTTT. This gives the protein CASSFADSNSPLHF.

The V gene is TRBV7-2, the J gene TRBJ1-2; 9 nucleotides line up with TRBD1. Germline V gene lookup returns CDR1 SGHTA and CDR2 FQGNSA. The junction had 8 bases not matched to a gene; V was cut back by 1 base and J by 8 bases. The CDR3 totals 15 residues. CDR3: CASSLVVGTGTGYTF. The CDR3 nucleotides read TGTGCCAGCAGCTTAGTAGTGGGGACAGGGACCGGCTACACCTTC.